This T cell receptor beta chain stems from a study of blood T cell repertoires in COVID-19. Study information: From the United States, Italy and Spain came samples of acute and convalescent COVID-19. PBMCs, B-cell-depleted T cells, or T cells were the source of the cDNA or gDNA that made up the material.

With 9 bases clipped from V and 5 bases from J, the junction kept 13 bases outside the gene matches. This CDR3 region has 17 residues. Germline assignment: CDR1 KGHDR and CDR2 SFDVKD. In the study's own analysis: Scientists estimated how many nucleated cells there were by amplifying reference gene primers. Only in-frame clones appear in the TCRdb table, and some are missing; sequencing was by immunoSEQ multiplex PCR. That table supplies the V and J calls and clone size; D and trimming were determined from the DNA. The table shows 65,000 to 70,000 clones, with 79% occurring only once. The chain carries TRBV24-1 and TRBJ2-2; TRBD1 agrees at 11 bases. Input material: peripheral blood. This sequence was found in a woman in her sixties or seventies with acute or convalescent COVID-19. Written as DNA, the CDR3 is TGTGCCACCCGGGGTCCGGCCGGGACAGGGGGAACCGGGGAGCTGTTTTTT. Protein product: CATRGPAGTGGTGELFF.